The 8 T cell receptor beta chains below all came from one sample that was sequenced in a study of regulatory T cells in long-lasting Graves disease. Time point specified: newly diagnosed GD, antithyroid drugs for less than 3 months. Scientists built the TCR library using RNA that was extracted from PBMCs. The authors built TCR beta libraries using iRepertoire HTBI primers and Arm-PCR of CDR3 regions. In TCRdb, the multiplex PCR reads were re-called with MiXCR into one record per CDR3 protein. The data contain hundreds of thousands of distinct CDR3 sequences, roughly 15% of them singletons. Sequencing used peripheral blood mononuclear cells (PBMCs), obtained at new diagnosis, from a patient treated with antithyroid drugs. These receptors were collected from a female donor with Graves disease.

This clonotype was detected many times. The chain links TRBV20-1 to TRBJ1-1; D remains unclear. Trimming took 3 bases from V and 4 from J, leaving 9 bases between them. The germline V gene encodes CDR1 DFQATT and CDR2 SNEGSKA (reference sequence). This CDR3 contains 12 residues. This CDR3 reads CSARSGSTEAFF. In DNA, the CDR3 is TGCAGTGCTAGGTCCGGGAGCACTGAAGCTTTCTTT.

This clonotype occurred many times. The genes are TRBV11-2 and TRBJ2-2; TRBD1 agrees at 8 bases. V was pared by 5 bases and J by 6 bases, with 5 bases of the junction left unmatched. Germline assignment: CDR1 SGHAT and CDR2 FQNNGV. The CDR3 length is 14 residues. CDR3 sequence (DNA): TGTGCCAGCAGCCAACGACAGGGGCCCGGGGAGCTGTTTTTT. It encodes CASSQRQGPGELFF.

Concerning this clonotype itself: A much larger clone differs by one base, so this may be a read error. The chain recombines TRBV7-9 with TRBJ2-5, with 10 bases lining up with TRBD2. This CDR3 is 19 amino acids long. The V segment lost 5 bases and the J segment 6 bases; nucleotides outside the gene matches: 21. The V gene's germline CDR1 is SEHNR and CDR2 FQNEAQ (reference sequence). CDR3 sequence: CASSNRGGRPSGGGKTQYF. As DNA, the CDR3 is TGTGCCAGCAGCAATCGAGGGGGGCGCCCTAGCGGGGGTGGGAAGACCCAGTACTTC. Full variable domain (outside the CDR3, taken from reference TRBV7-9 and TRBJ2-5): DTGVSQNPRHKITKRGQNVTFRCDPISEHNRLYWYRQTLGQGPEFLTYFQNEAQLEKSRLLSDRFSAERPKGSFSTLEIQRTEQGDSAMYLCASSNRGGRPSGGGKTQYFGPGTRLLVL.

This clonotype was recorded at least ten times. This chain joins TRBV11-3 and TRBJ1-1; TRBD1 matches 11 bases. Per the germline V gene, CDR1 is SGHNT and CDR2 is YENEEA. V dropped 0 bases and J dropped 1; count of bases not matched to a gene: 13. The CDR3 length is 20 residues. The chain's CDR3 is CASSLDRGDGTGGRNTEAFF. CDR3 nucleotide sequence: TGTGCCAGCAGCTTAGATCGGGGTGATGGGACAGGGGGTAGGAACACTGAAGCTTTCTTT.

This clonotype was counted ten times or more. This sequence joins TRBV5-4 and TRBJ1-2, with D hard to call. Per the germline V gene, CDR1 is SGHNT and CDR2 is YYREEE (reference sequence). The CDR3 has 13 amino acids. Trimming stripped 0 bases from V and 2 bases from J, with 5 bases between. CDR3 protein: CASSLDPNYGYTF. The DNA of the CDR3 is TGTGCCAGCAGCTTGGACCCCAACTATGGCTACACCTTC.

Ten or more counts support this clonotype. This sequence joins TRBV7-9 and TRBJ2-3; the match to TRBD2 covers 8 bases. CDR1 is SEHNR and CDR2 is FQNEAQ in the germline V gene (reference sequence). The ends lost 5 bases at V and 2 bases at J; junction bases unmatched: 9. There are 16 residues in the CDR3. The CDR3 here is CASSPGISGNTDTQYF. In nucleotides, the CDR3 is TGTGCCAGCAGCCCCGGCATTAGCGGGAACACAGATACGCAGTATTTT.

This clonotype was seen ten or more times. The chain combines TRBV6-5 with TRBJ1-2; D remains ambiguous. The CDR3 sequence is 12 residues long. Looked up from germline, CDR1 is MNHEY and CDR2 is SVGAGI. The V and J ends lost 4 bases and 2 bases respectively, with 5 bases between them. The CDR3 spells CASSSTNYGYTF. The CDR3 DNA reads as TGTGCCAGCAGTTCGACCAACTATGGCTACACCTTC.

This clonotype was counted ten times or more. V gene TRBV10-3 combines with J gene TRBJ1-1; D uncertain. From germline, CDR1 is ENHRY and CDR2 SYGVKD. V lost 4 bases and J 6 bases, leaving 12 bases between the germline ends. The CDR3 contains 13 residues. The CDR3: CAISGEGLSEAFF. In nucleotides, the CDR3 is TGTGCCATCAGTGGGGAGGGTCTCTCTGAAGCTTTCTTT.